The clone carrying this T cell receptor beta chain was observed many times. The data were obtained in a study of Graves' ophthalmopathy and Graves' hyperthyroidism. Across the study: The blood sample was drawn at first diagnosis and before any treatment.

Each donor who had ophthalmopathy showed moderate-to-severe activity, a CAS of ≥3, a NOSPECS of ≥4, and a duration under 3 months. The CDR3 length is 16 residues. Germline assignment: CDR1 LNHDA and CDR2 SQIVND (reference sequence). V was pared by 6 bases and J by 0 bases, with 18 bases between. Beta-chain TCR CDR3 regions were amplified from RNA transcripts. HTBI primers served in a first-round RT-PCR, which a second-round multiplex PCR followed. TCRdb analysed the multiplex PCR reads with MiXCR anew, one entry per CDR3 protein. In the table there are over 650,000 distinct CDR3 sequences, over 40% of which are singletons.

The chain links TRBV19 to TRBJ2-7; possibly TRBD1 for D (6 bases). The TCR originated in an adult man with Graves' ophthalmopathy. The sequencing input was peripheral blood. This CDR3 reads CASSRGRTGSSYEQYF. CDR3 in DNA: TGTGCCAGTAGCCGTGGCCGAACAGGGTCCTCCTACGAGCAGTACTTC.